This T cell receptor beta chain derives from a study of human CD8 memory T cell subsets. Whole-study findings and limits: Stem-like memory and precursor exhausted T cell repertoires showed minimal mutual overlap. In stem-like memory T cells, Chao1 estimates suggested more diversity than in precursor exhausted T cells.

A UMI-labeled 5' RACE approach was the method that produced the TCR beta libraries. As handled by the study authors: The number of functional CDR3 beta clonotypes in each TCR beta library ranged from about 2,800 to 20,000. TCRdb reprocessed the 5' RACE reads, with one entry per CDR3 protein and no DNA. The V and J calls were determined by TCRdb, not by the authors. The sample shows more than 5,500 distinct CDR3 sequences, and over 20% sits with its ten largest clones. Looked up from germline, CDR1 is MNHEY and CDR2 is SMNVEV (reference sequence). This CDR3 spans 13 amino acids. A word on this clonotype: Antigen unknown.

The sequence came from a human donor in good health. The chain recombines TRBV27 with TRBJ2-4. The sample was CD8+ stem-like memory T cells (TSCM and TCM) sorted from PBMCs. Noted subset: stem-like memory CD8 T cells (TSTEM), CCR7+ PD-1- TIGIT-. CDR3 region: CASSETAKNIQYF.